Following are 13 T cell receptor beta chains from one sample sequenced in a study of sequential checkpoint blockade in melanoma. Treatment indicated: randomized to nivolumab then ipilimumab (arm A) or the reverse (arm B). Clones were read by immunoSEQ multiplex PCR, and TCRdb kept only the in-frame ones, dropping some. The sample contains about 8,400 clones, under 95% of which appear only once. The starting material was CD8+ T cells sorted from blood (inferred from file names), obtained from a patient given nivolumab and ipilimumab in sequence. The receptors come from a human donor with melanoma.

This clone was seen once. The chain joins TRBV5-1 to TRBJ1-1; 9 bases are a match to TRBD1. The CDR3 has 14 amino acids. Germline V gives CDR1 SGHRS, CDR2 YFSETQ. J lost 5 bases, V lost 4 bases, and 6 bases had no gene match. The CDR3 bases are TGCGCCAGCAGCGACGGGACAGGGATGACTGAAGCTTTCTTT. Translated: CASSDGTGMTEAFF. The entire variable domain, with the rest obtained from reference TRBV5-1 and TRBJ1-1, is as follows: KAGVTQTPRYLIKTRGQQVTLSCSPISGHRSVSWYQQTPGQGLQFLFEYFSETQRNKGNFPGRFSGRQFSNSRSEMNVSTLELGDSALYLCASSDGTGMTEAFFGQGTRLTVV.

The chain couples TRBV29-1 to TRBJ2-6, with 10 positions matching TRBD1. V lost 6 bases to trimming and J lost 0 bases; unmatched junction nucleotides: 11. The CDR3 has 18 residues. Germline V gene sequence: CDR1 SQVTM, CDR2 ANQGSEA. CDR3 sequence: CSVIPTGGIDSGANVLTF. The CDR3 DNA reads TGCAGCGTGATACCGACAGGGGGCATTGACTCTGGGGCCAACGTCCTGACTTTC.

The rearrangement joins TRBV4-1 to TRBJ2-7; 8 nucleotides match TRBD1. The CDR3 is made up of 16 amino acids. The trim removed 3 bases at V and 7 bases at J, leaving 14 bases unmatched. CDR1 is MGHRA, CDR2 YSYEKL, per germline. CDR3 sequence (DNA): TGCGCCAGCAGCCACCCTACCGCAGGGGGCATAAGGGAGCAGTACTTC. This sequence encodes CASSHPTAGGIREQYF.

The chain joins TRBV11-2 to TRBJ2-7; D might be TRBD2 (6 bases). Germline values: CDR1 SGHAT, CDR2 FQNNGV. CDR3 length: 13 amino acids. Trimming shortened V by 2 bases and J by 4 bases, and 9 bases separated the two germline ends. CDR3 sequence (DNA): TGTGCCAGCAGCTTATTGACTAGTTACGAGCAGTACGTC. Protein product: CASSLLTSYEQYV.

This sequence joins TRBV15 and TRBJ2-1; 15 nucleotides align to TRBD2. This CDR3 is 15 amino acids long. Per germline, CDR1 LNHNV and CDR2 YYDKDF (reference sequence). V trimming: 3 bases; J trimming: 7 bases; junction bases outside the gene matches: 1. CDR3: CATSRGLAGGNEQFF. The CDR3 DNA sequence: TGTGCCACCAGCAGGGGACTAGCGGGAGGTAATGAGCAGTTCTTC.

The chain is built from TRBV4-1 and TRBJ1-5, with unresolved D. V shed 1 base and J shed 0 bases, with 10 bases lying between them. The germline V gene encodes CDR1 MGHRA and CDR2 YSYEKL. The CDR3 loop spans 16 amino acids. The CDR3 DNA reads TGCGCCAGCAGCCAAGTAGGCGGAGATAGCAATCAGCCCCAGCATTTT. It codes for CASSQVGGDSNQPQHF.

In nucleotides, the CDR3 is TGTGCCAGCAGTTACTACGAGCAGTACGTC. Amino acid sequence: CASSYYEQYV. This chain links TRBV2 with TRBJ2-7, with D unclear. The CDR3 spans 10 residues. V lost 5 bases and J lost 3, with 2 bases in between. The germline V gene encodes CDR1 SNHLY and CDR2 FYNNEI.

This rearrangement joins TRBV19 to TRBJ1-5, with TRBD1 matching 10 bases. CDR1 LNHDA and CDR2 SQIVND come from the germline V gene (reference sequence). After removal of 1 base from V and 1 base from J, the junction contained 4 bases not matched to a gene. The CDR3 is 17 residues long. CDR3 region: CASSIGTGGLSNQPQHF. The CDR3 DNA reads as TGTGCCAGTAGTATAGGGACAGGGGGTCTGAGCAATCAGCCCCAGCATTTT. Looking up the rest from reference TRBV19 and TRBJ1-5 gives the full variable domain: DGGITQSPKYLFRKEGQNVTLSCEQNLNHDAMYWYRQDPGQGLRLIYYSQIVNDFQKGDIAEGYSVSREKKESFPLTVTSAQKNPTAFYLCASSIGTGGLSNQPQHFGDGTRLSIL.

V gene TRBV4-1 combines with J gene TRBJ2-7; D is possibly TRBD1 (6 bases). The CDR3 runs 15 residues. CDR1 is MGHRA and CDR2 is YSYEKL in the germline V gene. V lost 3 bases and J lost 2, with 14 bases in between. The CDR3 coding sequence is TGCGCCAGCAGCCAGGGGGCAGGGTGGGCCTACGAGCAGTACTTC. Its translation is CASSQGAGWAYEQYF.

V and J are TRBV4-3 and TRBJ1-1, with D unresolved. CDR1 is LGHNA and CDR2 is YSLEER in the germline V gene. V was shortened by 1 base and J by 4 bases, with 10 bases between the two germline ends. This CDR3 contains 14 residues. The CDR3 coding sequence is TGCGCCAGCAGCCAAGGCATCGAGAGCACTGAAGCTTTCTTT. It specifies CASSQGIESTEAFF.

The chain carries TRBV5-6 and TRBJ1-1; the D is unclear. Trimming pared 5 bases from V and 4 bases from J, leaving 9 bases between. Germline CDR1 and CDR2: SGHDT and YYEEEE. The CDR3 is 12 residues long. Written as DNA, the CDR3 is TGTGCCAGCAGTGTTGGTAGCACTGAAGCTTTCTTT. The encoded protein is CASSVGSTEAFF.

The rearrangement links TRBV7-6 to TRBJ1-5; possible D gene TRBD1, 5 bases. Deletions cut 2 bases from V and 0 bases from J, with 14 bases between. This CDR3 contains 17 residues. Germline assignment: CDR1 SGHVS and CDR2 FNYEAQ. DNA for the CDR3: TGTGCCAGCAGCTTAAGGGAGGGGCCGTATAGCAATCAGCCCCAGCATTTT. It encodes CASSLREGPYSNQPQHF.

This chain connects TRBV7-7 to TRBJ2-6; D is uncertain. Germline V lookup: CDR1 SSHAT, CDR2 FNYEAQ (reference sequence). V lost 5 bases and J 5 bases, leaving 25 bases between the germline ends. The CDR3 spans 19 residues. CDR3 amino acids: CASSLVVKCHKSRANVLTF. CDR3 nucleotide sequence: TGTGCCAGCAGCCTCGTTGTTAAGTGCCACAAAAGTCGGGCCAACGTCCTGACTTTC.